The clone carrying this T cell receptor beta chain turned up a few times. Antigen: not known. TCRdb independently ran MiXCR on the reads; one entry per CDR3 protein. The sample lists about 270,000 distinct CDR3 sequences, about 20% occurring once. CDR3 length: 12 amino acids. Trimming removed 3 bases at V and 4 bases at J, with 6 bases between. Germline CDR1 LNHDA, CDR2 SQIVND (reference sequence). This sample stems from a study of T cell repertoires in cytomegalovirus infection. Looking at the study overall: Well-studied HLA-B-restricted epitopes and recently identified HLA-C-restricted epitopes of CMV were both used in the study. Evidence of both CMV infection and a matching HLA type came from public TCR beta signatures. Regarding the study as a whole: CMV carriers with the relevant HLA were identified by cumulative public TCR beta family frequency.

The sequence came from a human donor in good health (CMV status not recorded). Some clones in this sample may be carry-over from other donors' samples. This chain connects TRBV19 to TRBJ2-5; D unclear. The sample was cultured PBMCs, taken from culture after CMV antigen stimulation. The CDR3 sequence is CASSILGETQYF. The CDR3, as DNA: TGTGCCAGTAGTATTCTGGGAGAGACCCAGTACTTC.